This T cell receptor beta chain was obtained from a study of circulating and synovial CD4+ cells in juvenile arthritis (dated by TCRdb to about 2014). General notes on the study: Within each patient, the TCRbeta CDR3 repertoires of synovial CD4 T cells, bulk blood CD4 T cells and circulating HLA-DR+ CD4 T cells were compared. Repertoire sequencing was performed with the aim of confirming enrichment of synovial clonotypes in a circulating synovial-like CD4 T cell subset.

Of note for this clone: This clone's antigen is unknown. Base-call qualities are not available, and no considerably larger clone is one nucleotide away.

The sequenced samples were obtained from patients with active juvenile idiopathic arthritis. Cells were sorted right after thawing, and dead cells were excluded with Live/Dead Fixable Near-IR Stain. Trimming removed 5 bases from V and 4 bases from J; the gene matches leave 9 bases unexplained. CDR1 and CDR2, looked up from the germline V gene (reference sequence), are MNHEY and SMNVEV. The CDR3 holds 16 amino acids from the cysteine to the phenylalanine. Here the CDR3 DNA is all that survives: 48 bases in frame from base 1. Results and caveats for the whole study, not just this receptor: Synovial and circulating pathogenic-like lymphocyte repertoires were less diverse than bulk blood CD4 repertoires, with some CPL samples as oligoclonal as synovium. Circulating pathogenic-like lymphocytes clustered together with synovial T cells, and compared with bulk blood, the circulating pathogenic-like lymphocytes shared a substantially higher fraction of CDR3 sequences with synovium. The difference between circulating pathogenic-like lymphocytes and bulk blood T cells was not detected by traditional Vbeta family usage analysis. Because overlap with synovium was found to increase with sequencing depth, the full repertoire overlap was likely underestimated by the measured shared-clonotype fractions. Because T cell genome counts differed by at least an order of magnitude between CPL and bulk blood CD4 samples, sample-size effects were addressed.

Library creation used the immunoSEQ multiplex PCR assay. TCRbeta CDR3 sequencing was carried out by an external provider as a commercial service. The authors processed their data as follows. The analyses used productive nucleotide sequences together with amino acid sequences obtained by in silico translation. To equalise sample size, diversity was assessed as Renyi entropy across alpha values by taking the median of 200 repeated subsamples. The distance between each pair of repertoires was calculated as one minus the Chao-modified Jaccard index, which corrects for under-sampling, and this distance was used for clustering. Frequency-weighted overlap with synovial clonotypes was calculated over 200 sample sizes with 200 draws without replacement at each size, and the overlap was reported at the size of the smaller sample. TCRdb provides this immuneACCESS table in a form limited to in-frame rearrangements. Some clones are lacking; in checked studies, under half of them reflect an unresolved V gene, and why the rest are absent is not known. The DNA was the basis for D and trimming; V, J and clone size are from that table. The sample table lists some 35,000 clones, about 94% of them with a count of one. The ten largest clones represent around 0.7% of the sample.

The TCR was taken from a human donor with juvenile idiopathic arthritis. The sequenced sample was CD4+ T cells from blood. The chain is assembled from TRBV27 and TRBJ2-1; TRBD1 fits 9 bases in the junction. The base sequence is TGTGCCAGCAGTCTGCGGACAGGGGCTAGTTACAATGAGCAGTTCTTC. Its protein reads: CASSLRTGASYNEQFF.